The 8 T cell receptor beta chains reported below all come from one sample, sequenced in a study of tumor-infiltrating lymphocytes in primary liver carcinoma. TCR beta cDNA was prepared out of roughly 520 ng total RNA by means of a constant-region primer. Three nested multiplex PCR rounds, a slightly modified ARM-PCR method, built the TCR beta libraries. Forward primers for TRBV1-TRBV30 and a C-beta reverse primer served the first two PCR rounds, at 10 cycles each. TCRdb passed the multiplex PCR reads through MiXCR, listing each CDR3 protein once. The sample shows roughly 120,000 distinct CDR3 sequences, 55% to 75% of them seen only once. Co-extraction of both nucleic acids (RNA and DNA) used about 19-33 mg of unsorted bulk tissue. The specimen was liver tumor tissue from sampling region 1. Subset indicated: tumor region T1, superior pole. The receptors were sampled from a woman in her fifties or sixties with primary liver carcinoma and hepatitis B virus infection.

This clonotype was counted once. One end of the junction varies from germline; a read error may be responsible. The CDR3 loop is CASRPAGGPSSSYVQYF. DNA for the CDR3: TGTGCCAGCAGGCCAGCGGGAGGGCCCTCAAGCTCCTACGTGCAGTACTTC. V is TRBV6-5 and J is TRBJ2-7, with 10 bases identical to TRBD2. The CDR3 is made up of 17 amino acids. Germline V gene lookup returns CDR1 MNHEY and CDR2 SVGAGI.

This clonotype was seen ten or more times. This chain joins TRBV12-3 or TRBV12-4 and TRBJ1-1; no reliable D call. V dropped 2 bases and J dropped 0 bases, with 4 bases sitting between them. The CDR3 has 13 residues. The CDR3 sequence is CASSLTVNTEAFF. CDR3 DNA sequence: TGTGCCAGCAGTTTAACGGTGAACACTGAAGCTTTCTTT.

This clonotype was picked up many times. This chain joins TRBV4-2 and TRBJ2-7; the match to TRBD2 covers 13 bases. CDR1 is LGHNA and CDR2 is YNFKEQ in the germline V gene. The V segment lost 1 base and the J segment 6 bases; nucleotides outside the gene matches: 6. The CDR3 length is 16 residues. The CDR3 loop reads CASSQGTSGRGSEQYF. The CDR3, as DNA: TGTGCCAGCAGCCAAGGGACTAGCGGGAGAGGGAGCGAGCAGTACTTC.

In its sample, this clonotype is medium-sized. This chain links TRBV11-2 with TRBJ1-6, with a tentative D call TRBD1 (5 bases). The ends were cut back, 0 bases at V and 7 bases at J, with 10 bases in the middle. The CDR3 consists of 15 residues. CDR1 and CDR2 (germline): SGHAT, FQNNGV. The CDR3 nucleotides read TGTGCCAGCAGCTTAGATCCAGGGAGGAATTCACCCCTCCACTTT. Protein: CASSLDPGRNSPLHF.

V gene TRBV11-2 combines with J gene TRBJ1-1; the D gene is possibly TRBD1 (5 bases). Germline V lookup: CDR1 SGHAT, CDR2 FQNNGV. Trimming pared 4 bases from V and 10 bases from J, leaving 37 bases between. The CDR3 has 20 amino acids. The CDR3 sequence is CASSSHQNGHLRFWGYAAFF. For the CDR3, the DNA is TGTGCCAGCAGCTCACATCAGAACGGACACCTTCGCTTTTGGGGCTATGCAGCTTTCTTT.

For the CDR3, the DNA is TGTGCCAGCAGCTTTGGGCGTATCGGGGACACTGAAGCTTTCTTT. It is translated as CASSFGRIGDTEAFF. The chain uses TRBV7-3 and TRBJ1-1; D gene uncertain. CDR1 is SGHTA and CDR2 is FQGTGA in the germline V gene. The V and J ends lost 3 bases and 3 bases respectively, with 14 bases between them. CDR3 size: 15 residues.

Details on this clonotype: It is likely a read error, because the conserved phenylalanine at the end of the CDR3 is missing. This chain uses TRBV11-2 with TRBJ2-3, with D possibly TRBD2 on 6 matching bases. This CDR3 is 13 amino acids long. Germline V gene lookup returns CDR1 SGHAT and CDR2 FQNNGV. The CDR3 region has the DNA TGCGCCAGCAGTCTGCGACGGGGGAATACGCAGTATTAT. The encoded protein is CASSLRRGNTQYY.

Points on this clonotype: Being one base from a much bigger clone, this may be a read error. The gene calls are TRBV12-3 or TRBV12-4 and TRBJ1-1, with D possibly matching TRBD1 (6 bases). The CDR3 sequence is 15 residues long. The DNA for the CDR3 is TGTGCCAGCAGTTTAGTAGGGGGACTGAACACTGAAGCTCTCTTT. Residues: CASSLVGGLNTEALF.